This T cell receptor (beta chain) was obtained from a study of beta chain features in type 1 diabetes. Overall study findings and caveats: In all four CD4+ subsets, TCRB CDR3 length was significantly, moderately reduced in type 1 diabetes. PCR might pick shorter templates more often, in the same way for patients and controls.

Sequencing targeted expressed TCRB transcripts, as all isolated RNA had been reverse transcribed. Some clones are missing from TCRdb's copy, which holds only in-frame ones; the method was immunoSEQ multiplex PCR. Altogether around 150,000 clones are present, 7.5% to 10% being singletons, with the ten largest covering almost 0.65%. At least ten counts were recorded for this clone. Its matching antigen is unknown. The length of the CDR3 is 17 residues. Germline assignment: CDR1 SEHNR and CDR2 FQNEAQ (reference sequence). The V gene end was trimmed by 6 bases and the J gene end by 2 bases; junction bases not matched to a gene: 13.

Sequencing was carried out using central memory CD4+ T cells from blood. The chain has TRBV7-9 and TRBJ2-7, with 10 positions matching TRBD2. This TCR derives from a young man in good health. Here the CDR3 DNA reads TGTGCCAGCAGACCAGGACTAGCGGACCAAAGGACCTACGAGCAGTACTTC. This codes for CASRPGLADQRTYEQYF. The full variable domain, rest sourced from reference TRBV7-9 and TRBJ2-7, is DTGVSQNPRHKITKRGQNVTFRCDPISEHNRLYWYRQTLGQGPEFLTYFQNEAQLEKSRLLSDRFSAERPKGSFSTLEIQRTEQGDSAMYLCASRPGLADQRTYEQYFGPGTRLTVT.